Detailed here is one T cell receptor (beta chain). Antigen specificity is unknown. The sample is drawn from a study of response to subunit inactivated influenza vaccine. The CDR3 is 11 residues long. V was clipped by 2 bases and J by 6 bases, with 8 bases between them. Germline V gene sequence: CDR1 DFQATT, CDR2 SNEGSKA (reference sequence). Study results and caveats: After each seasonal influenza vaccination, few new T cells are recruited, the authors suggested.

TCRdb independently ran MiXCR on the RT-PCR reads; one entry per CDR3 protein. The data contain more than 700,000 distinct CDR3 sequences, around 20% of them seen just once; the ten biggest clones take up roughly 10%. This TCR derives from a man in his forties or fifties who received an inactivated influenza vaccine. The genes are TRBV20-1 and TRBJ2-7; D remains unclear. This material consisted of PBMCs from blood, taken 5 to 6 days after vaccination. This chain's CDR3 is CSARKGSEQYF. The CDR3 DNA is TGCAGTGCTAGAAAGGGTAGCGAGCAGTACTTC.